This TCR beta chain was obtained from a study of breast tumors, draining lymph nodes, adjacent tissues. Notes on the study in general: Data fit most tumor T cells coming from lymph node, expanding in tumor. Compared with lymph nodes, tumors were less diverse; compared with nontumor tissue, more.

TCRdb used MiXCR to reprocess the multiplex PCR reads, holding one entry per CDR3 protein. Of around 290,000 distinct CDR3 sequences in the sample, around 30% are singletons; the top ten hold 1.1%. The lymph nodes were axillary draining lymph nodes from breast cancer patients. As regards this clonotype: Its antigen is not known.

Germline values: CDR1 MNHEY, CDR2 SVGEGT. J lost 3 bases, V lost 5 bases, and 17 bases had no gene match. The CDR3 has 18 amino acids. This receptor was identified in a female donor with breast cancer. Some clones in this sample may be carry-over from other donors' samples. The chain couples TRBV6-2 or TRBV6-3 to TRBJ2-7; 9 bases agree with TRBD1. The specimen sequenced was axillary lymph node tissue. The CDR3 DNA follows: TGTGCCAGCAGTCACCCCACAGGGGGCGGAATGGTATTCTACGAGCAGTACTTC. The encoded protein is CASSHPTGGGMVFYEQYF.